The 13 T cell receptor beta chains below all came from one sample that was sequenced in a study of T cell responses to AZD1222 COVID-19 vaccine. Assay used: immunoSEQ multiplex PCR; TCRdb lists only in-frame clones, some missing. This table holds about 180,000 clones, approximately 90% found once. Sample: peripheral blood, taken on day 0 of AZD1222 vaccination. All receptors come from an adult in good health.

J is TRBJ2-7 and V is TRBV2; 7 bases fit TRBD1. J gave up 9 bases and V 6 bases, and 17 bases lay outside the gene matches. The CDR3 is 15 residues long. CDR1 is SNHLY, CDR2 FYNNEI, per germline. This CDR3 reads CASSSQLGTDPRQYF. The CDR3 nucleotides read TGTGCCAGCAGCTCACAACTTGGGACAGACCCAAGGCAGTACTTC.

The chain couples TRBV7-6 to TRBJ1-5; D remains unclear. CDR1 is SGHVS, CDR2 FNYEAQ, per germline. The CDR3 is 14 residues long. Trimming cost V 2 bases and J 0 bases, with 5 bases left between them. DNA of the CDR3: TGTGCCAGCAGCTTACCGGGTAGCAATCAGCCCCAGCATTTT. This codes for CASSLPGSNQPQHF.

The chain links TRBV12-3 or TRBV12-4 to TRBJ1-1; D not certain. This CDR3 is 13 amino acids long. Trimming removed 5 bases from V and 1 base from J, with 8 bases in between. The CDR3 loop is CASSVQRNTEAFF. The CDR3 DNA follows: TGTGCCAGCAGTGTACAGAGGAACACTGAAGCTTTCTTT.

This chain connects TRBV15 to TRBJ2-7; 13 nucleotides line up with TRBD2. There are 16 residues in the CDR3. V was pared by 3 bases and J by 4 bases, with 6 bases of the junction left unmatched. Germline lookup yields CDR1 LNHNV and CDR2 YYDKDF (reference sequence). The CDR3 bases are TGTGCCACCAGCAGCGATGGACTAGCGGGAGTTTACGAGCAGTACTTC. Its translation is CATSSDGLAGVYEQYF.

The CDR3: CASSVGSTEAFF. The CDR3 DNA sequence: TGCGCCAGCAGTGTGGGAAGCACTGAAGCTTTCTTT. V and J are TRBV5-1 and TRBJ1-1; D call uncertain. The CDR3 extends over 12 amino acids. V dropped 5 bases and J dropped 4 bases, with 9 bases sitting between them. Germline V gene sequence: CDR1 SGHRS, CDR2 YFSETQ.

The V call is TRBV29-1, the J call TRBJ2-1, with D hard to call. The CDR3 totals 14 residues. Trimming removed 4 bases at V and 7 bases at J, with 17 bases between. Germline CDR1 and CDR2: SQVTM and ANQGSEA. The chain's CDR3 is CSVGRLSSKNEQFF. Written as DNA, the CDR3 is TGCAGCGTTGGGCGACTCTCATCTAAGAATGAGCAGTTCTTC.

The chain combines TRBV19 with TRBJ2-7; TRBD2 aligns across 7 bases. Germline loops: CDR1 LNHDA, CDR2 SQIVND (reference sequence). Trimming took 2 bases from V and 4 from J; bases not matched to a gene: 8. The CDR3 extends over 15 amino acids. CDR3: CASSISWGGIYEQYF. The CDR3 region has the DNA TGTGCCAGTAGTATAAGTTGGGGGGGAATATACGAGCAGTACTTC.

This clone was recorded once. The genes are TRBV9 and TRBJ2-1; TRBD2 is a possible D gene (6 bases). Trimming removed 0 bases at V and 9 bases at J, with 16 bases between. CDR3 size: 15 residues. Germline V gene lookup returns CDR1 SGDLS and CDR2 YYNGEE. This CDR3 is CASSVDGGGRGEQFF. The CDR3 region has the DNA TGTGCCAGCAGCGTAGATGGCGGTGGGCGGGGTGAGCAGTTCTTC.

J is TRBJ2-7 and V is TRBV6-5, with a weak D call TRBD1 (6 bases). CDR3 length equals 13 residues. Trimming took off 8 bases at V and 0 bases at J, with 11 bases between the two ends. Germline CDR1 and CDR2: MNHEY and SVGAGI. The CDR3, as DNA: TGTGCCAGCGGATTGACAGGCTCCTACGAGCAGTACTTC. This sequence encodes CASGLTGSYEQYF.

The chain joins TRBV27 to TRBJ1-1; a possible D gene is TRBD1 (5 bases). V lost 6 bases, J lost 4 bases, and 18 bases lay in between. CDR3 length equals 15 residues. Germline V gene sequence: CDR1 MNHEY, CDR2 SMNVEV (reference sequence). The CDR3 nucleotides read TGTGCCAGCAGGCCCCAAACTTTGGGGACCACTGAAGCTTTCTTT. This codes for CASRPQTLGTTEAFF.

The rearrangement uses TRBV20-1 and TRBJ2-5; no reliable D call. The V end lost 0 bases, the J end lost 5 bases, and 4 bases lay between the germline ends. Germline values: CDR1 DFQATT, CDR2 SNEGSKA (reference sequence). The CDR3 extends over 11 amino acids. CDR3 amino acids: CSARDRETQYF. CDR3 nucleotides: TGCAGTGCTAGAGATCGTGAGACCCAGTACTTC.

This clone was detected many times. The chain has TRBV6-4 and TRBJ2-3; 10 nucleotides match TRBD2. Germline values: CDR1 MRHNA, CDR2 SNTAGT. The trim removed 4 bases at V and 2 bases at J, leaving 3 bases unmatched. The CDR3 loop spans 15 amino acids. The CDR3 DNA reads TGTGCCAGCAGTGCCGGGACTAGCGACACAGATACGCAGTATTTT. Its protein product is CASSAGTSDTDTQYF.

The chain employs TRBV7-2 and TRBJ2-7; 7 bases fit TRBD2. Germline V gene sequence: CDR1 SGHTA, CDR2 FQGNSA. Unmatched junction bases numbered 10, after V lost 4 bases and J lost 4 bases. The CDR3 is 15 amino acids. CDR3 coding DNA: TGTGCCAGCAGCTCGCCGGGACTAAGAATGTACGAGCAGTACTTC. Its protein is CASSSPGLRMYEQYF.